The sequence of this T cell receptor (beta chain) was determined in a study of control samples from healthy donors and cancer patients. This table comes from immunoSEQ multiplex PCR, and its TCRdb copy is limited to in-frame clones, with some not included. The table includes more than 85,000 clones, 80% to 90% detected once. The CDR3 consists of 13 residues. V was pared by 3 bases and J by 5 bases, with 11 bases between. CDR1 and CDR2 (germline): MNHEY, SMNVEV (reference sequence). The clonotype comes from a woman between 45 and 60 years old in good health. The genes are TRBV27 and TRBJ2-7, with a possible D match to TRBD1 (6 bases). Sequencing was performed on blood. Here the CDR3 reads CASSFLDRDEQYF. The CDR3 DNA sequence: TGTGCCAGCAGTTTCTTGGACAGAGACGAGCAGTACTTC.